The 21 T cell receptor beta chains given below trace back to one sample, sequenced in a study of Ad26.COV2.S vaccination and SARS-CoV-2 variants. Treatment here: about 20 received Ad26.COV2.S at low or high dose, single or two shots; about 5 received placebo; per-sample allocation not given. After the first vaccine or placebo injection, samples were drawn on day 63. The repertoire was sequenced with immunoSEQ multiplex PCR; TCRdb's copy has only in-frame clones and lacks some. The repertoire holds about 350,000 clones, with 88% as singletons. Sequenced here: peripheral blood, sampled in a trial of Ad26.COV2.S vaccine versus placebo. These receptors originate from a person aged 18-60 years who received the Ad26.COV2.S COVID-19 vaccine or a placebo.

In this sample, this clone turned up once. The chain combines TRBV7-9 with TRBJ2-7; perhaps TRBD1 as D (6 bases). Trimming cost V 5 bases and J 6 bases, with 11 bases left between them. The CDR3 has 12 residues. Looked up from germline, CDR1 is SEHNR and CDR2 is FQNEAQ (reference sequence). The CDR3 loop reads CASSNTGFEQYF. The CDR3 bases are TGTGCCAGCAGCAACACAGGGTTCGAGCAGTACTTC.

The V and J genes are TRBV25-1 and TRBJ1-1; TRBD1 might be the D (5 bases). Germline-derived CDR1 and CDR2 are MGHDK and SYGVNS. V gave up 3 bases and J gave up 5 bases, with 16 bases separating them. The CDR3 contains 15 residues. CDR3 in amino acids: CASSDLRDSRTEAFF. CDR3 nucleotide sequence: TGTGCCAGCAGTGACCTTCGGGACTCCCGGACTGAAGCTTTCTTT. The full variable domain, in which reference TRBV25-1 and TRBJ1-1 provide the parts outside the CDR3, is EADIYQTPRYLVIGTGKKITLECSQTMGHDKMYWYQQDPGMELHLIHYSYGVNSTEKGDLSSESTVSRIRTEHFPLTLESARPSHTSQYLCASSDLRDSRTEAFFGQGTRLTVV.

This chain links TRBV11-2 with TRBJ2-3; 7 bases fit TRBD2. The CDR3 has 15 residues. V gave up 2 bases and J gave up 5 bases; unmatched junction bases: 7. Germline V gene sequence: CDR1 SGHAT, CDR2 FQNNGV. CDR3 coding DNA: TGTGCCAGCAGCTTACGCGGGAGCGGTGGAGATACGCAGTATTTT. It is translated as CASSLRGSGGDTQYF.

As to this clone: A much larger clone lies a single base off, so this may be a read error. The chain carries TRBV5-6 and TRBJ2-2, with TRBD1 identical over 7 bases. With V trimmed by 4 bases and J by 4 bases, 10 bases remained unmatched. The CDR3 has 16 residues. Germline V CDR1 and CDR2: SGHDT, YYEEEE. Here the CDR3 DNA reads TGTGCCAGCAGCCTATCGACAGGGTGGGTCACCGGGGAGCTGTTTTTT. Translated: CASSLSTGWVTGELFF.

The gene calls are TRBV6-4 and TRBJ2-3; maybe TRBD1 (6 bases). V was pared by 0 bases and J by 4 bases, with 17 bases between. CDR1 MRHNA and CDR2 SNTAGT come from the germline V gene. This CDR3 has 17 residues. This CDR3 is CASSDSRGPPRPDTQYF. CDR3 coding DNA: TGTGCCAGCAGTGACTCCAGGGGTCCCCCTCGCCCAGATACGCAGTATTTT.

The genes are TRBV28 and TRBJ1-5, with 11 positions matching TRBD1. V shed 2 bases, J shed 7 bases, and the junction held 7 bases outside the gene matches. CDR1 and CDR2 (germline): MDHEN, SYDVKM. The CDR3 has 16 residues. The CDR3 region is CASSLPPGQGGQPQHF. CDR3 sequence (DNA): TGTGCCAGCAGTTTACCTCCGGGACAGGGGGGACAGCCCCAGCATTTT.

CDR3: CASSVTPGLAGARSTDTQYF. CDR3 bases: TGTGCCAGCAGCGTGACCCCGGGACTAGCGGGAGCTCGTAGCACAGATACGCAGTATTTT. The gene calls are TRBV9 and TRBJ2-3, with TRBD2 identical over 14 bases. The V gene end was trimmed by 2 bases and the J gene end by 0 bases; junction bases not matched to a gene: 11. Germline assignment: CDR1 SGDLS and CDR2 YYNGEE. There are 20 residues in the CDR3.

The chain joins TRBV3-1 (or the pseudogene TRBV3-2) to TRBJ1-1; possible D gene TRBD1, 5 bases. The length of the CDR3 is 16 residues. V lost 2 bases to trimming and J lost 0 bases, with 13 bases between them. Germline CDR1 LGHDT, CDR2 YNNKEL (reference sequence). The DNA for the CDR3 is TGTGCCAGCAGCCAATCCCGGACACTTATGAACACTGAAGCTTTCTTT. It yields the protein CASSQSRTLMNTEAFF.

The chain has TRBV9 and TRBJ2-7; the D is unclear. CDR3 length equals 15 residues. Germline CDR1 and CDR2: SGDLS and YYNGEE. Trimming pared 0 bases from V and 1 base from J, leaving 11 bases between. The CDR3 spells CASSVEPAESYEQYF. The CDR3 coding sequence is TGTGCCAGCAGCGTAGAACCGGCGGAATCCTACGAGCAGTACTTC.

The genes are TRBV28 and TRBJ1-1; D gene ambiguous. This CDR3 is built from 15 residues. Germline loops: CDR1 MDHEN, CDR2 SYDVKM. V was pared by 5 bases and J by 1 base, with 14 bases between. This chain's CDR3 is CASSRPESGNTEAFF. DNA of the CDR3: TGTGCCAGCAGTCGCCCTGAGAGCGGGAACACTGAAGCTTTCTTT.

For this clone: Other nucleotide sequences in the sample specify the same CDR3. The rearrangement uses TRBV7-9 and TRBJ1-1; D perhaps matches TRBD1 (5 bases). The CDR3 totals 12 residues. Trimming pared 6 bases from V and 3 bases from J, leaving 8 bases between. Germline CDR1 and CDR2: SEHNR and FQNEAQ (reference sequence). CDR3: CASSSGYTEAFF. The DNA for the CDR3 is TGTGCCAGCAGTTCAGGGTACACTGAAGCTTTCTTT.

The rearrangement links TRBV7-2 to TRBJ1-1; 8 nucleotides match TRBD1. V trimming: 4 bases; J trimming: 5 bases; junction bases outside the gene matches: 12. The CDR3 consists of 16 residues. Germline-derived CDR1 and CDR2 are SGHTA and FQGNSA. The CDR3 sequence: CASSSDREALGTEAFF. For the CDR3, the DNA is TGTGCCAGCAGCTCGGACAGGGAGGCGTTAGGTACTGAAGCTTTCTTT.

In its sample, this clone was seen a few times. This chain connects TRBV9 to TRBJ2-5; perhaps TRBD2 as D (6 bases). This CDR3 comprises 15 residues. Germline V gene data show CDR1 as SGDLS and CDR2 as YYNGEE. V shed 0 bases and J shed 3 bases, with 12 bases lying between them. Here the CDR3 reads CASSVGGNAEETQYF. DNA of the CDR3: TGTGCCAGCAGCGTAGGCGGGAACGCAGAAGAGACCCAGTACTTC.

The chain employs TRBV9 and TRBJ1-1; D gene unclear. The V gene's germline CDR1 is SGDLS and CDR2 YYNGEE. This CDR3 comprises 15 residues. V dropped 2 bases and J dropped 4 bases, with 15 bases sitting between them. CDR3 DNA: TGTGCCAGCAGCGTCGACGTAGGGTGGAGCACTGAAGCTTTCTTT. It encodes CASSVDVGWSTEAFF.

The V and J genes are TRBV29-1 and TRBJ2-4, with a weak D call TRBD2 (6 bases). V lost 4 bases and J 0 bases, leaving 7 bases between the germline ends. The CDR3 contains 13 residues. Germline CDR1 and CDR2: SQVTM and ANQGSEA. The CDR3 sequence: CSVGEVAKNIQYF. The DNA of the CDR3 is TGCAGCGTTGGGGAGGTAGCCAAAAACATTCAGTACTTC.

V gene TRBV6-2 or TRBV6-3 combines with J gene TRBJ2-1; D call uncertain. From germline, CDR1 is MNHEY and CDR2 SVGEGT. V gave up 0 bases and J gave up 1 base, with 10 bases separating them. The CDR3 spans 16 residues. The chain's CDR3 is CASSYSTVNSYNEQFF. CDR3 nucleotide sequence: TGTGCCAGCAGTTACTCGACTGTTAATTCCTACAATGAGCAGTTCTTC.

The chain joins TRBV30 to TRBJ1-1; TRBD1 matches at 9 bases. CDR1 and CDR2 (germline): GTSNPN, SVGIG (reference sequence). V dropped 2 bases and J dropped 11; count of bases not matched to a gene: 12. The CDR3 runs 14 residues. The CDR3 coding sequence is TGTGCCTGGAGTCCGGGGACAGGGCGGAGAGGGGCTTTCTTT. Amino acids: CAWSPGTGRRGAFF. The variable domain in full, completed from reference TRBV30 and TRBJ1-1, reads SQTIHQWPATLVQPVGSPLSLECTVEGTSNPNLYWYRQAAGRGLQLLFYSVGIGQISSEVPQNLSASRPQDRQFILSSKKLLLSDSGFYLCAWSPGTGRRGAFFGQGTRLTVV.

In nucleotides, the CDR3 is TGTGCCATAAGAGGGACCTTTCTGAACACTGAAGCTTTCTTT. Its translation: CAIRGTFLNTEAFF. J is TRBJ1-1 and V is TRBV28, with a tentative D call TRBD1 (5 bases). The CDR3 is 14 amino acids. Germline V gene lookup returns CDR1 MDHEN and CDR2 SYDVKM. Trimming stripped 10 bases from V and 0 bases from J, with 15 bases between.

CDR3 in amino acids: CASSQSGAGSTGELFF. The DNA for the CDR3 is TGTGCCAGCAGCCAAAGCGGTGCTGGGTCCACCGGGGAGCTGTTTTTT. V gene TRBV3-1 (or the pseudogene TRBV3-2) combines with J gene TRBJ2-2; D possibly corresponds to TRBD2 (5 bases). This CDR3 has 16 residues. Trimming cost V 2 bases and J 4 bases, with 14 bases left between them. The germline CDR1 and CDR2 sequences are LGHDT and YNNKEL (reference sequence).

The chain employs TRBV7-2 and TRBJ1-1; 7 positions agree with TRBD1. The trim removed 5 bases at V and 1 base at J, leaving 4 bases unmatched. Germline CDR1 SGHTA, CDR2 FQGNSA. This CDR3 has 14 amino acids. CDR3 sequence (DNA): TGTGCCAGCAGCCCTGGACAGGCGAACACTGAAGCTTTCTTT. Protein: CASSPGQANTEAFF.

This sequence joins TRBV29-1 and TRBJ1-2; 11 positions agree with TRBD1. Looked up from germline, CDR1 is SQVTM and CDR2 is ANQGSEA. The CDR3 is made up of 12 amino acids. Trimming removed 7 bases from V and 5 bases from J; junction bases left unmatched: 3. The CDR3 here is CSARDRGYGYTF. The CDR3 nucleotides are TGCAGCGCCCGGGACAGGGGGTATGGCTACACCTTC.